Listed below are T cell receptor beta chains from one sample, sequenced in a study of cytomegalovirus exposure and HLA in healthy donors. The table came from immunoSEQ multiplex PCR; TCRdb's copy has only in-frame clones and leaves some out. The table has over 80,000 clones, 65% to 85% seen once. Material for sequencing was PBMCs. All receptors come from a female donor in good health and CMV-seropositive. The CDR3 runs from the conserved cysteine through the conserved F or W. D genes are given only for firm matches. Some rows mark clone size as missing; the rest say once, few, many or name a class of expanded clone.

v_call: TRBV25-1; j_call: TRBJ2-1; clone_size: -; d_call: TRBD2; cdr3_nt: TGTGCCAGCAGTGAGCTACTCGGGGGGAGCAATGAGCAGTTCTTC; cdr3_aa: CASSELLGGSNEQFF
v_call: TRBV7-9; j_call: TRBJ1-2; clone_size: -; d_call: TRBD1; cdr3_nt: TGTGCCAGCAGCTTTGTTTGGACAGGGGGCGCCGGCTACACCTTC; cdr3_aa: CASSFVWTGGAGYTF
v_call: TRBV5-1; j_call: TRBJ2-1; clone_size: -; d_call: TRBD2; cdr3_nt: TGCGCCAGCAGCCCCGGGACTAGCGGGAGGTCCTACAATGAGCAGTTCTTC; cdr3_aa: CASSPGTSGRSYNEQFF
v_call: TRBV5-1; j_call: TRBJ1-1; clone_size: -; d_call: -; cdr3_nt: TGCGCCAGCAGCTTGGATCCAGGTAACACTGAAGCTTTCTTT; cdr3_aa: CASSLDPGNTEAFF
v_call: TRBV7-2; j_call: TRBJ2-6; clone_size: -; d_call: -; cdr3_nt: TGTGCCAGCAGCTTAGGAGTGGGGGCCAACGTCCTGACTTTC; cdr3_aa: CASSLGVGANVLTF
v_call: TRBV6-5; j_call: TRBJ1-5; clone_size: -; d_call: -; cdr3_nt: TGTGCCAGCAGTTACTCTTGGGCGGGGGGCAGTCAGCCCCAGCATTTT; cdr3_aa: CASSYSWAGGSQPQHF
v_call: TRBV7-7; j_call: TRBJ2-5; clone_size: -; d_call: TRBD1; cdr3_nt: TGTGCTAGCAGCGCGACAGGGGGCCGAGAGACCCAGTACTTC; cdr3_aa: CASSATGGRETQYF
v_call: TRBV4-3; j_call: TRBJ2-2; clone_size: -; d_call: -; cdr3_nt: TGCGCCAGCAGCCAAGATGCGGGCAACACCGGGGAGCTGTTTTTT; cdr3_aa: CASSQDAGNTGELFF
v_call: TRBV29-1; j_call: TRBJ2-5; clone_size: -; d_call: TRBD2; cdr3_nt: TGCAACGTTGAAGAATGGATAACTAGCGGGACAAAGACCCAGTACTTC; cdr3_aa: CNVEEWITSGTKTQYF
v_call: TRBV2; j_call: TRBJ2-7; clone_size: few; d_call: TRBD2; cdr3_nt: TGTGCCAGCGTCGCGGGAGGCCTTACCTACGAGCAGTACTTC; cdr3_aa: CASVAGGLTYEQYF
v_call: TRBV4-3; j_call: TRBJ2-5; clone_size: -; d_call: TRBD1; cdr3_nt: TGCGCCAGCAGCCGGGTGGGGTCGGGACAGGGGGCATCTCTACGAGAGACCCAGTACTTC; cdr3_aa: CASSRVGSGQGASLRETQYF
v_call: TRBV30; j_call: TRBJ2-7; clone_size: few; d_call: TRBD1; cdr3_nt: TGTGCCTGGGGGACAGGGTTCCCACCATACGAGCAGTACTTC; cdr3_aa: CAWGTGFPPYEQYF
v_call: TRBV7-3; j_call: TRBJ1-1; clone_size: -; d_call: -; cdr3_nt: TGTGCCAGCAGCTCCTCCCCCTCCGGTAAAGCTTTCTTT; cdr3_aa: CASSSSPSGKAFF
v_call: TRBV7-3; j_call: TRBJ2-1; clone_size: -; d_call: -; cdr3_nt: TGTGCCAGCAGCCGACAGGCGAGCTCCTACAATGAGCAGTTCTTC; cdr3_aa: CASSRQASSYNEQFF
v_call: TRBV7-2; j_call: TRBJ2-7; clone_size: few; d_call: -; cdr3_nt: TGTGCCAGCAGCCCCCGAATCGCGTCCTACGAGCAGTACTTC; cdr3_aa: CASSPRIASYEQYF
v_call: TRBV5-1; j_call: TRBJ1-1; clone_size: few; d_call: -; cdr3_nt: TGCGCCAGCAGCTTGGTAGCACCGGTTGAAGCTTTCTTT; cdr3_aa: CASSLVAPVEAFF
v_call: TRBV18; j_call: TRBJ1-1; clone_size: -; d_call: -; cdr3_nt: TGTGCCAGCTCCCTCGGACAGAACACTGAAGCTTTCTTT; cdr3_aa: CASSLGQNTEAFF
v_call: TRBV30; j_call: TRBJ2-3; clone_size: few; d_call: TRBD2; cdr3_nt: TGTGCCTGGAGTCAGCGGGACGCAGATACGCAGTATTTT; cdr3_aa: CAWSQRDADTQYF
v_call: TRBV5-1; j_call: TRBJ2-5; clone_size: -; d_call: TRBD2; cdr3_nt: TGCGCCAGCAGCTTGCGCGGGGGCCAAGAGACCCAGTACTTC; cdr3_aa: CASSLRGGQETQYF
v_call: TRBV30; j_call: TRBJ1-3; clone_size: -; d_call: -; cdr3_nt: TGTGCCTGGAGAGCACAGGGATTCGGAAACACCATATATTTT; cdr3_aa: CAWRAQGFGNTIYF
v_call: TRBV7-2; j_call: TRBJ2-7; clone_size: once; d_call: -; cdr3_nt: TGTGCCAGCAGCTTAGGATTACGACTGATACCCTACGAGCAGTACTTC; cdr3_aa: CASSLGLRLIPYEQYF
v_call: TRBV29-1; j_call: TRBJ1-2; clone_size: -; d_call: -; cdr3_nt: TGCAGCGTTGAAGGTCAGGGAGGTGGCTACACCTTC; cdr3_aa: CSVEGQGGGYTF
v_call: TRBV4-3; j_call: TRBJ2-6; clone_size: -; d_call: -; cdr3_nt: TGCGCCAGCAGCCAGGAGCGCTCTGGGGCCAACGTCCTGACTTTC; cdr3_aa: CASSQERSGANVLTF
v_call: TRBV5-1; j_call: TRBJ2-7; clone_size: -; d_call: -; cdr3_nt: TGCGCCAGCAGCATTAATAACGGCGAGCAGTACTTC; cdr3_aa: CASSINNGEQYF
v_call: TRBV28; j_call: TRBJ1-4; clone_size: -; d_call: TRBD1; cdr3_nt: TGTGCCAGCACCCCCGGCGGGACAGGGGTTGAAAAACTGTTTTTT; cdr3_aa: CASTPGGTGVEKLFF
v_call: TRBV30; j_call: TRBJ2-7; clone_size: -; d_call: TRBD2; cdr3_nt: TGTGCCTGCACCCTTCCGGGAGGGACCTACGAGCAGTACTTC; cdr3_aa: CACTLPGGTYEQYF
v_call: TRBV10-2; j_call: TRBJ1-1; clone_size: -; d_call: TRBD1; cdr3_nt: TGCGCCAGCAGGCGGGCAGGGGGGAACACTGAAGCTTTCTTT; cdr3_aa: CASRRAGGNTEAFF
v_call: TRBV28; j_call: TRBJ1-5; clone_size: -; d_call: TRBD1; cdr3_nt: TGTGCCAGCAGATATACAGGGGGCGGGAAGCCCCAGCATTTT; cdr3_aa: CASRYTGGGKPQHF
v_call: TRBV10-3; j_call: TRBJ1-2; clone_size: -; d_call: -; cdr3_nt: TGTGCCATCACGGGAAATGGTGAGGGCTACACCTTC; cdr3_aa: CAITGNGEGYTF
v_call: TRBV6-1; j_call: TRBJ1-5; clone_size: -; d_call: TRBD1; cdr3_nt: TGTGCCAGCAGTGTGGGACAGGTTAGCAATCAGCCCCAGCATTTT; cdr3_aa: CASSVGQVSNQPQHF
v_call: TRBV5-8; j_call: TRBJ2-7; clone_size: -; d_call: TRBD2; cdr3_nt: TGTGCCAGCAACCTAGCGGGAGGCTCACATTCCTACGAGCAGTACTTC; cdr3_aa: CASNLAGGSHSYEQYF
v_call: TRBV29-1; j_call: TRBJ1-2; clone_size: once; d_call: TRBD1; cdr3_nt: TGCAGCACTGCGGGACAGGGGGACGGGGGCTACACCTTC; cdr3_aa: CSTAGQGDGGYTF
v_call: TRBV10-2; j_call: TRBJ2-5; clone_size: few; d_call: -; cdr3_nt: TGCGCCAGCAAGCTGGGGGGTGGGGAGACCCAGTACTTC; cdr3_aa: CASKLGGGETQYF
v_call: TRBV5-1; j_call: TRBJ1-2; clone_size: -; d_call: -; cdr3_nt: TGCGCCAGCAGCGACAGGAGCAACTATGGCTACACCTTC; cdr3_aa: CASSDRSNYGYTF
v_call: TRBV29-1; j_call: TRBJ2-1; clone_size: -; d_call: -; cdr3_nt: TGCAGCGCTGCGGGCCCCCTTGTGCAGTTCTTC; cdr3_aa: CSAAGPLVQFF
v_call: TRBV6-6; j_call: TRBJ2-3; clone_size: -; d_call: TRBD2; cdr3_nt: TGTGCCAGCAGTCCGAATAGCGGGATGGGAGATACGCAGTATTTT; cdr3_aa: CASSPNSGMGDTQYF
v_call: TRBV7-7; j_call: TRBJ2-5; clone_size: -; d_call: -; cdr3_nt: TGTGCTAGCAGCCTACAAAGCGGAAAAGAGACCCAGTACTTC; cdr3_aa: CASSLQSGKETQYF